A selection of T cell receptor beta chains follows, all from one sample in a study of T cell repertoires in cytomegalovirus infection. These TCRs are of unknown antigen specificity. TCRdb reanalysed the reads using MiXCR and keeps one entry per CDR3 protein. The repertoire has about a million distinct CDR3 sequences, approximately 31% of them found once; the top ten carry roughly 13%. The sequenced sample was cultured CD8+ T cells from PBMCs, obtained from culture after CMV antigen stimulation. These receptors all come from a human donor in good health (CMV status not recorded). Some clones in this sample may be carry-over from other donors' samples. Each CDR3 is given with its conserved first and last residue. D genes are given only for firm matches. The size of a clone is reported for some rows only, either as once, few or many, or as a class for expanded clones.

>TRBJ2-1|-|TRBV5-1|-
CATTSSNEQFF
TGCGCCACGACTAGTTCCAATGAGCAGTTCTTC
>TRBJ2-2|TRBD1|TRBV20-1|-
CNAWTGNTGELFF
TGCAATGCCTGGACAGGGAACACCGGGGAGCTGTTTTTT
>TRBJ2-1|-|TRBV10-3|-
CAISAGSYNEQFF
TGTGCCATCAGTGCAGGATCCTACAATGAGCAGTTCTTC
>TRBJ1-2|-|TRBV27|-
CASSLLGISNYGYTF
TGTGCCAGCAGTTTATTGGGGATATCGAACTATGGCTACACCTTC
>TRBJ2-3|-|TRBV4-3|few
CASSLDGAASDTQYF
TGCGCCAGCAGCCTAGACGGGGCTGCGTCAGATACGCAGTATTTT
>TRBJ1-2|-|TRBV5-6|-
CASSLGQSPYGYTF
TGTGCCAGCAGCTTGGGCCAGAGCCCCTATGGCTACACCTTC
>TRBJ2-2|-|TRBV9|-
CASSVGRDTGELFF
TGTGCCAGCAGCGTAGGAAGGGACACCGGGGAGCTGTTTTTT
>TRBJ2-7|-|TRBV10-2|-
CASTSTSLGNEQYF
TGCGCCAGCACATCTACGAGCCTTGGAAACGAGCAGTACTTC
>TRBJ1-4|TRBD1|TRBV7-2|-
CASSEHRGANEKLFF
TGTGCCAGCAGCGAACACAGGGGTGCTAATGAAAAACTGTTTTTT
>TRBJ2-2|-|TRBV7-6|few
CASSFVRSTGELFF
TGTGCCAGCAGCTTTGTACGGAGCACCGGGGAGCTGTTTTTT
>TRBJ1-1|TRBD1|TRBV6-4|-
CASSDSVQGAEAFF
TGTGCCAGCAGTGACTCGGTACAGGGGGCTGAAGCTTTCTTT
>TRBJ1-2|-|TRBV7-9|few
CASSSTTANYGYTF
TGTGCCAGCAGCTCGACGACAGCTAACTATGGCTACACCTTC
>TRBJ1-5|-|TRBV4-1|-
CASSLDTSNQPQHF
TGCGCCAGCAGCCTGGACACATCAAATCAGCCCCAGCATTTT
>TRBJ1-3|-|TRBV6-6|-
CASTLSGGFSGNTIYF
TGTGCCAGCACGCTTTCTGGAGGGTTCTCTGGAAACACCATATATTTT
>TRBJ2-1|TRBD2|TRBV5-6|few
CASKSYARGANEQFF
TGTGCCAGCAAGAGTTACGCGCGGGGGGCCAATGAGCAGTTCTTC
>TRBJ2-7|-|TRBV14|once
CASSQAGGPRYEQYF
TGTGCCAGCAGCCAAGCGGGGGGCCCCCGCTACGAGCAGTACTTC
>TRBJ1-1|-|TRBV5-5|-
CVSSLGEGPTEAFF
TGTGTCAGCAGCTTAGGGGAGGGACCCACTGAAGCTTTCTTT
>TRBJ2-7|-|TRBV5-1|-
CASRGGVAWEQYF
TGCGCCAGCAGGGGGGGAGTAGCTTGGGAGCAGTACTTC
>TRBJ1-1|-|TRBV5-1|few
CASSWAENTEAFF
TGCGCCAGCAGCTGGGCAGAGAACACTGAAGCTTTCTTT
>TRBJ1-4|-|TRBV2|-
CASSEPQGATNEKLFF
TGTGCCAGCAGTGAACCACAGGGTGCAACTAATGAAAAACTGTTTTTT
>TRBJ1-6|-|TRBV27|few
CASSPSGRPLHF
TGTGCCAGCAGTCCCTCGGGGAGACCCCTCCACTTT
>TRBJ2-1|TRBD2|TRBV5-5|few
CASSLERTSGFSYNEQFF
TGTGCCAGCAGCTTGGAAAGGACTAGCGGCTTCTCCTACAATGAGCAGTTCTTC
>TRBJ1-2|TRBD1|TRBV7-9|-
CASSSLDRGDMDGYTF
TGTGCCAGCAGCTCGCTGGACAGGGGGGACATGGATGGCTACACCTTC
>TRBJ2-5|TRBD1|TRBV7-2|many
CASTYRDRVRETQYF
TGTGCCAGCACTTACCGGGACAGGGTGAGAGAGACCCAGTACTTC
>TRBJ2-7|-|TRBV12-3/TRBV12-4|few
CASSFMGLTYEQYF
TGTGCCAGCAGTTTTATGGGGTTAACCTACGAGCAGTACTTC
>TRBJ2-5|-|TRBV7-9|-
CASSLGPGRRETQYF
TGTGCCAGCAGCTTAGGACCGGGCCGGAGAGAGACCCAGTACTTC
>TRBJ2-7|TRBD1|TRBV4-2|-
CASSQGQGLEQYF
TGTGCCAGCAGCCAGGGACAGGGGCTCGAGCAGTACTTC
>TRBJ1-1|-|TRBV29-1|few
CSVVDRLSTLNTEAFF
TGCAGCGTTGTGGACAGACTCTCGACCCTGAACACTGAAGCTTTCTTT